The next 22 T cell receptor beta chains were all read from a single sample in a study of blood T cell repertoires in COVID-19. Using immunoSEQ multiplex PCR, the repertoire was profiled, and TCRdb retains in-frame clones only, with some absent. The data hold about 370,000 clones, with roughly nine tenths observed a single time. Sequencing was done on a sample of PBMCs or T cells enriched from blood (not recorded which). Receptor source: a man younger than 35 who had recovered from COVID-19.

The genes are TRBV2 and TRBJ2-1; the match to TRBD1 covers 7 bases. Trimming cost V 2 bases and J 3 bases; bases outside gene matches: 4. Per the germline V gene, CDR1 is SNHLY and CDR2 is FYNNEI. The CDR3 covers 15 residues. The CDR3 here is CASSEFGDSYNEQFF. The DNA for the CDR3 is TGTGCCAGCAGTGAATTTGGGGACAGCTACAATGAGCAGTTCTTC.

The V gene is TRBV6-5, the J gene TRBJ2-7, with 8 bases aligning to TRBD1. Germline values: CDR1 MNHEY, CDR2 SVGAGI. V was clipped by 5 bases and J by 1 base; unmatched bases: 7. This CDR3 comprises 15 residues. The CDR3 DNA is TGTGCCAGCAGTCCCTTCAGGGGGCAGTCCTACGAGCAGTACTTC. Translated, it gives CASSPFRGQSYEQYF.

V gene TRBV12-5 combines with J gene TRBJ2-1; TRBD2 might be the D (6 bases). V dropped 0 bases and J dropped 8 bases, with 11 bases sitting between them. Germline-derived CDR1 and CDR2 are LGHNT and FRNRAP. The CDR3 sequence is 14 residues long. CDR3 in amino acids: CASGLVRERDEQFF. The CDR3 DNA follows: TGTGCTAGTGGTTTGGTACGGGAGAGGGATGAGCAGTTCTTC.

The J gene is TRBJ2-5, the V gene TRBV2; TRBD1 matches 9 bases. V lost 7 bases and J lost 5; bases outside the gene matches: 8. CDR3 length: 14 amino acids. Germline V gene data show CDR1 as SNHLY and CDR2 as FYNNEI. CDR3 DNA sequence: TGTGCCAGCAAACCCGGGACAGGGAAGGAGACCCAGTACTTC. It encodes CASKPGTGKETQYF.

J is TRBJ2-7 and V is TRBV9; 10 bases agree with TRBD2. The CDR3 extends over 15 amino acids. Germline values: CDR1 SGDLS, CDR2 YYNGEE. V lost 0 bases to trimming and J lost 4 bases; unmatched junction nucleotides: 4. Here the CDR3 DNA reads TGTGCCAGCAGCGTAGGAGCGGGAGGGGGTTACGAGCAGTACTTC. As protein: CASSVGAGGGYEQYF.

This clone came up once. CDR3 region: CASRYAGEGSNQPQHF. CDR3 coding DNA: TGTGCCAGTAGGTACGCGGGGGAAGGTAGCAATCAGCCCCAGCATTTT. The V gene is TRBV19, the J gene TRBJ1-5; the D gene is possibly TRBD1 (5 bases). Germline CDR1 is LNHDA and CDR2 is SQIVND (reference sequence). V dropped 6 bases and J dropped 0 bases, with 15 bases sitting between them. This CDR3 spans 16 amino acids.

This chain's CDR3 is CASSYASRSNEKLFF. CDR3 in DNA: TGTGCCAGCAGTTACGCTTCCCGCAGTAATGAAAAACTGTTTTTT. V is TRBV6-5 and J is TRBJ1-4, with unresolved D. The CDR3 runs to 15 residues. Trimming stripped 2 bases from V and 4 bases from J, with 11 bases between. Germline V CDR1 and CDR2: MNHEY, SVGAGI.

This chain links TRBV4-1 with TRBJ2-2; TRBD2 might be the D (6 bases). V lost 1 base to trimming and J lost 0 bases, with 9 bases between them. The germline gives CDR1 MGHRA, CDR2 YSYEKL. The CDR3 has 16 amino acids. Written as DNA, the CDR3 is TGCGCCAGCAGCCAAGGGGCGGGAACGAACACCGGGGAGCTGTTTTTT. Residues: CASSQGAGTNTGELFF.

CDR3 in DNA: TGCGCCAGCAGCTTCACAGGGACCCCTGAAGCTTTCTTT. It yields the protein CASSFTGTPEAFF. The chain has TRBV5-1 and TRBJ1-1; TRBD1 is a possible D gene (6 bases). Trimming removed 2 bases from V and 6 bases from J, with 11 bases in between. This CDR3 is built from 13 residues. Germline V gene data show CDR1 as SGHRS and CDR2 as YFSETQ.

The chain combines TRBV29-1 with TRBJ1-1, with D perhaps TRBD1 (5 bases). This CDR3 region has 14 residues. V dropped 7 bases and J dropped 1 base, with 16 bases sitting between them. In germline, CDR1 is SQVTM, CDR2 ANQGSEA. In DNA form, the CDR3 reads TGCAGCGCTCCAGGGAAATTTAGGAACACTGAAGCTTTCTTT. It yields the protein CSAPGKFRNTEAFF.

The rearrangement uses TRBV7-9 and TRBJ2-1; 14 bases fit TRBD2. Germline lookup yields CDR1 SEHNR and CDR2 FQNEAQ (reference sequence). J lost 4 bases, V lost 5 bases, and 10 bases had no gene match. This CDR3 spans 18 amino acids. CDR3 residues: CASSQAPGLAGVYNEQFF. Here the CDR3 DNA reads TGTGCCAGCAGCCAGGCCCCGGGACTAGCGGGAGTATACAATGAGCAGTTCTTC.

The chain links TRBV27 to TRBJ2-1; D gene ambiguous. The germline V gene encodes CDR1 MNHEY and CDR2 SMNVEV (reference sequence). This CDR3 comprises 17 residues. Between the trimmed V and J ends, which lost 7 bases and 4 bases, there was a span of 23 bases. The CDR3 sequence is CASMVAGAVGFYNEQFF. CDR3 nucleotide sequence: TGTGCCAGCATGGTTGCCGGCGCGGTTGGGTTTTACAATGAGCAGTTCTTC.

This sequence joins TRBV18 and TRBJ2-1; no clear D. Per the germline V gene, CDR1 is KGHSH and CDR2 is LQKENI. V dropped 7 bases and J dropped 6 bases, with 19 bases sitting between them. This CDR3 is built from 15 residues. In DNA form, the CDR3 reads TGTGCCAGCTACCCCACCACCTCGGTAAGCAATGAGCAGTTCTTC. Residues: CASYPTTSVSNEQFF.

The chain joins TRBV28 to TRBJ1-4; no clear D gene. CDR1 and CDR2 (germline): MDHEN, SYDVKM. The germline V and J ends were trimmed by 7 bases and 5 bases, with 8 bases remaining between them. The CDR3 length is 12 residues. Written as DNA, the CDR3 is TGTGCCAGCAAGGCGGGGAATGAAAAACTGTTTTTT. It is translated as CASKAGNEKLFF.

The chain has TRBV5-1 and TRBJ1-5, with D perhaps matching TRBD1 (5 bases). The germline V gene encodes CDR1 SGHRS and CDR2 YFSETQ. This CDR3 is 14 amino acids long. The V and J ends lost 0 bases and 8 bases respectively, with 12 bases between them. This CDR3 is CASSLGTGTEPQHF. The CDR3 nucleotides read TGCGCCAGCAGCTTGGGTACAGGTACCGAGCCCCAGCATTTT.

This clone was detected a few times. CDR3 sequence (DNA): TGTGCCAGCAGCTTGGCTCTAGGTTGGAGGGTGAACACTGAAGCTTTCTTT. The encoded protein is CASSLALGWRVNTEAFF. This sequence joins TRBV5-8 and TRBJ1-1; D gene ambiguous. The V gene lost 0 bases and the J gene lost 0 bases, with 15 bases spanning the gap. The CDR3 consists of 17 residues. CDR1 and CDR2 (germline): SGHTS, YDEGEE.

This chain joins TRBV27 and TRBJ2-7; tentatively, D is TRBD2 (5 bases). The CDR3 consists of 14 residues. Trimming removed 2 bases from V and 3 bases from J, with 11 bases in between. CDR1 and CDR2 (germline): MNHEY, SMNVEV (reference sequence). For the CDR3, the DNA is TGTGCCAGCAGTTTACCGATTCGGGGCTACGAGCAGTACTTC. Translation gives CASSLPIRGYEQYF.

This clone was found once. The chain recombines TRBV4-1 with TRBJ2-2; 7 bases map to TRBD1. CDR1 MGHRA and CDR2 YSYEKL come from the germline V gene. CDR3 length: 14 amino acids. V trimming: 4 bases; J trimming: 5 bases; junction bases outside the gene matches: 4. The CDR3 sequence is CASSLEQGTGELFF. DNA for the CDR3: TGCGCCAGCAGCCTAGAACAGGGGACCGGGGAGCTGTTTTTT.

The rearrangement joins TRBV6-5 to TRBJ1-3; tentatively, D is TRBD1 (6 bases). Germline lookup yields CDR1 MNHEY and CDR2 SVGAGI. This CDR3 has 15 amino acids. V was cut by 6 bases and J by 4 bases, with 16 bases left in between. The CDR3 DNA reads TGTGCCAGCAGCCGAGGGGGGGGACAAGGAAACACCATATATTTT. Its translation: CASSRGGGQGNTIYF.

This chain uses TRBV7-2 with TRBJ2-3; the match to TRBD2 covers 11 bases. Germline V lookup: CDR1 SGHTA, CDR2 FQGNSA. CDR3 length: 18 residues. J was trimmed by 5 bases and V by 1 base; bases with no gene match: 11. The CDR3 DNA follows: TGTGCCAGCAGCTTAGAAAGATTAGCGGGAGGGCCAAGAGATACGCAGTATTTT. This codes for CASSLERLAGGPRDTQYF.

V is TRBV7-9 and J is TRBJ1-2; 9 nucleotides match TRBD1. The trim removed 5 bases at V and 7 bases at J, leaving 5 bases unmatched. Germline values: CDR1 SEHNR, CDR2 FQNEAQ (reference sequence). This CDR3 comprises 13 residues. CDR3 nucleotides: TGTGCCAGCAGCGAGGGACAGGGCTCTGGCTACACCTTC. Its protein is CASSEGQGSGYTF.

CDR3 in amino acids: CASSLLTGPNQPQHF. The CDR3 DNA sequence: TGTGCCAGCAGTTTATTAACAGGACCTAATCAGCCCCAGCATTTT. The chain links TRBV28 to TRBJ1-5; D may be TRBD1 (5 bases). CDR1 and CDR2 (germline): MDHEN, SYDVKM. Trimming stripped 1 base from V and 4 bases from J, with 11 bases between. The CDR3 is 15 residues long.